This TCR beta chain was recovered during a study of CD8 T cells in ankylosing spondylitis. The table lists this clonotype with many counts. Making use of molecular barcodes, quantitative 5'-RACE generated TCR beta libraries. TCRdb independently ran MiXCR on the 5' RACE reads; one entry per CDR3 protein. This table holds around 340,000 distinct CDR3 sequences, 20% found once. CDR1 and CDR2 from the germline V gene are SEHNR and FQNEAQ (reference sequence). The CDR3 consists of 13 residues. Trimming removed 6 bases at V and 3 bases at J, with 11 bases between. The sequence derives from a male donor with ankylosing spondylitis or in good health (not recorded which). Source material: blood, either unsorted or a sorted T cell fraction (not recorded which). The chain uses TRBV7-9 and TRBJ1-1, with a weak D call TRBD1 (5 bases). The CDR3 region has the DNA TGTGCCAGCAGGGGGACGGAGGACACTGAAGCTTTCTTT. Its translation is CASRGTEDTEAFF.